The subject of this entry is one TCR beta chain. These data come from a study of blood T cell repertoires in COVID-19. The wider study: The United States, Italy and Spain were the sources of the acute and convalescent COVID-19 samples.

Participants' reported clinical history set cohort assignment. Methods used by the authors: The authors estimated nucleated cell counts from reference gene primer amplification. Profiled with immunoSEQ multiplex PCR; TCRdb holds only in-frame clones, not every one. That table is the source of V, J and clone size, and D and trimming were worked out from the DNA. Among approximately 340,000 clones, 91% were seen once, and the ten largest hold 0.86%. This TCR was sampled from a woman aged 35 to 49 who had been exposed to COVID-19. The sample comprised PBMCs or T cells enriched from blood (not recorded which).

As DNA, the CDR3 is TGTGCCAGCAGCTTATTGACAGGGGCCAACGTCCTGACTTTC. As protein: CASSLLTGANVLTF. This sequence joins TRBV7-8 and TRBJ2-6; no clear D. The CDR3 runs 14 residues. V was pared by 2 bases and J by 4 bases, with 6 bases between. Per germline, CDR1 SGHVS and CDR2 FQNEAQ.